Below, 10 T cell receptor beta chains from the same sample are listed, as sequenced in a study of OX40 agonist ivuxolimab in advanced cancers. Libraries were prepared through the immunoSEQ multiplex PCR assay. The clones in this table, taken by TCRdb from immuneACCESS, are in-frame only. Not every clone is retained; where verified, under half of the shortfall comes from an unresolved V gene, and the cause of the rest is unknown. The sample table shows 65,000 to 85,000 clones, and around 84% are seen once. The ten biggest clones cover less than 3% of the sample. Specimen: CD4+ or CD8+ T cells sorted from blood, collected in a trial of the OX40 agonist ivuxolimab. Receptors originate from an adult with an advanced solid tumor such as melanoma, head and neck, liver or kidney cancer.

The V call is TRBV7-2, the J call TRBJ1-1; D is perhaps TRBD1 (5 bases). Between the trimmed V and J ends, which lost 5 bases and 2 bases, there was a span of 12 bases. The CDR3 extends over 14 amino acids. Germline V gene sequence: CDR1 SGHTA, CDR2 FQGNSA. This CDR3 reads CASSLLGANTEAFF. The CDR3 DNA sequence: TGTGCCAGCAGCCTCCTCGGGGCCAACACTGAAGCTTTCTTT.

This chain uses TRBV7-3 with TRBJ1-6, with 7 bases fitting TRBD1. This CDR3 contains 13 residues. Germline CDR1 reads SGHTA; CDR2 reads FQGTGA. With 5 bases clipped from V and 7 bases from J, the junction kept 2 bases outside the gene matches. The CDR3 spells CASSQGQNSPLHF. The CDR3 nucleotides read TGTGCCAGCAGCCAGGGACAGAATTCACCCCTCCACTTT.

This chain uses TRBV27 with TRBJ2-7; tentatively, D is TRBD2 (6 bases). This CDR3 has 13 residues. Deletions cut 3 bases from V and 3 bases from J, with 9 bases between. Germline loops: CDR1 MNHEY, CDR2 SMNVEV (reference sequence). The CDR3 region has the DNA TGTGCCAGCAGTTTCCGGGAGAACTACGAGCAGTACGTC. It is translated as CASSFRENYEQYV.

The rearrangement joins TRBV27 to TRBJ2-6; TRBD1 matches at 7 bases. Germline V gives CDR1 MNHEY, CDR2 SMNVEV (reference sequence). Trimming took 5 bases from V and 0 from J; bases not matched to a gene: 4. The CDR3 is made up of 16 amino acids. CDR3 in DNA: TGTGCCAGCAGTCTGACAGGGATCTCTGGGGCCAACGTCCTGACTTTC. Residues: CASSLTGISGANVLTF.

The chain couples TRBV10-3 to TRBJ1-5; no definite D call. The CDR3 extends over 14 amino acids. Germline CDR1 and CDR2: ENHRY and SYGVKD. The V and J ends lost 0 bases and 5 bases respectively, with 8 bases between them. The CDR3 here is CAISESESYQPQHF. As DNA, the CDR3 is TGTGCCATCAGTGAGTCGGAGAGCTATCAGCCCCAGCATTTT.

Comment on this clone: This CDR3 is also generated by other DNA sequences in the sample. The chain's CDR3 is CASSLQGNYGYTF. The CDR3 DNA follows: TGTGCCAGCAGCTTGCAGGGCAACTATGGCTACACCTTC. The chain couples TRBV5-4 to TRBJ1-2; D possibly corresponds to TRBD1 (5 bases). Germline CDR1 is SGHNT and CDR2 is YYREEE (reference sequence). The CDR3 extends over 13 amino acids. V lost 1 base and J lost 2, with 6 bases in between. Filled out from reference TRBV5-4 and TRBJ1-2, the complete variable domain reads ETGVTQSPTHLIKTRGQQVTLRCSSQSGHNTVSWYQQALGQGPQFIFQYYREEENGRGNFPPRFSGLQFPNYSSELNVNALELDDSALYLCASSLQGNYGYTFGSGTRLTVV.

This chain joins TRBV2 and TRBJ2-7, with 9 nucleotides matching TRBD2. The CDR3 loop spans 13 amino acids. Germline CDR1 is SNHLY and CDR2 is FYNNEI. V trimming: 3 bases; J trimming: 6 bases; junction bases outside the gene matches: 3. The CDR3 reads CASSDWRGGEQYV. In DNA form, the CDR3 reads TGTGCCAGCAGTGACTGGCGGGGGGGCGAGCAGTACGTC.

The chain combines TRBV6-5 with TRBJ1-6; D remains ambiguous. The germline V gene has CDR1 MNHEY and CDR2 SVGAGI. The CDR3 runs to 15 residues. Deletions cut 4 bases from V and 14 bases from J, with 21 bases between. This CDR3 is CASSLQRAVKGSLHF. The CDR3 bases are TGTGCCAGCAGTTTGCAGCGGGCAGTTAAGGGATCCCTCCACTTT.

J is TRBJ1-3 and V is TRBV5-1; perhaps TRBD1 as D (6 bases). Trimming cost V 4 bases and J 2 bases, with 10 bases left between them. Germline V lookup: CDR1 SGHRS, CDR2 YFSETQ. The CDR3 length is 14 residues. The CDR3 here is CASSPQGPGNTIYF. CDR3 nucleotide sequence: TGCGCCAGCAGCCCTCAGGGGCCTGGAAACACCATATATTTT.

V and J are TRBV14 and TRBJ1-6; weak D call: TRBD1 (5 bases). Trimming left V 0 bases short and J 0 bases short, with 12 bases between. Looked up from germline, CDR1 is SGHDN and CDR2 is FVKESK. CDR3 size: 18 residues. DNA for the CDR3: TGTGCCAGCAGCCAAGATAGAGGGGTCGACTCCTATAATTCACCCCTCCACTTT. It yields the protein CASSQDRGVDSYNSPLHF.